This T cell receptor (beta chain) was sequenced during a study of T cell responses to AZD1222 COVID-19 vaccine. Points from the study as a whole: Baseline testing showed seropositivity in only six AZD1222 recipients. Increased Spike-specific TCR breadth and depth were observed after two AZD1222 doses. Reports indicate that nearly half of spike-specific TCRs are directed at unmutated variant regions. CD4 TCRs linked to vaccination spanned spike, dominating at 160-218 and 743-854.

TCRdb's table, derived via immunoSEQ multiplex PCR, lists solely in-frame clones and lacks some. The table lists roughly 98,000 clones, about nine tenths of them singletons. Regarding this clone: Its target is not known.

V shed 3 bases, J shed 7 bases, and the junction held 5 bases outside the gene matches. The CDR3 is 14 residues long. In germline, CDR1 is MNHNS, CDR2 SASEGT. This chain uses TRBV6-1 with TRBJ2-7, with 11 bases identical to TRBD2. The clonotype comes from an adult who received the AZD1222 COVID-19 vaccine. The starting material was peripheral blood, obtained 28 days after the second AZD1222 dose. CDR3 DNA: TGTGCCAGCAGTGATGTAGGGACTAGCGGAGAGCAGTACTTC. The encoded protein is CASSDVGTSGEQYF.